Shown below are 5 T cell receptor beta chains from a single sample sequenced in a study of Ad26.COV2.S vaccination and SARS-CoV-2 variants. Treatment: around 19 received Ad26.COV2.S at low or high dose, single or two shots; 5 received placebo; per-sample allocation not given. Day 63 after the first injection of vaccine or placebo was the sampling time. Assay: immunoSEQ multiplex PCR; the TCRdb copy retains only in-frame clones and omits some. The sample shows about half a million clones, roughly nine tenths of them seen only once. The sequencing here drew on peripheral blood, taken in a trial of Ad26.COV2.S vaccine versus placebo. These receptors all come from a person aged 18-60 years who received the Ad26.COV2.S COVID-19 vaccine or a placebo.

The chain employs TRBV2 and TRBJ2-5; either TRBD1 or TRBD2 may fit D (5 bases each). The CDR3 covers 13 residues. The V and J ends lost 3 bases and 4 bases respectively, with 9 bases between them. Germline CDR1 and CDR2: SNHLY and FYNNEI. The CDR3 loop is CASSEDTRETQYF. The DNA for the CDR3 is TGTGCCAGCAGTGAGGACACTAGAGAGACCCAGTACTTC.

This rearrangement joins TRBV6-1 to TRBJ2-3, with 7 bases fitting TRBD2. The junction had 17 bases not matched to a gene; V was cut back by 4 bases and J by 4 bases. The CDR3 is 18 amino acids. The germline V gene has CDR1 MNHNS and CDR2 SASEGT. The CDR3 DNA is TGTGCCAGCAGTGGGAGGGGTATGCGGGGGTACGGGTCAGATACGCAGTATTTT. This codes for CASSGRGMRGYGSDTQYF.

In nucleotides, the CDR3 is TGTGCCAGCAGTGATCTAACGGGACAGCACTATGGCTACACCTTC. It translates to CASSDLTGQHYGYTF. This chain joins TRBV2 and TRBJ1-2; the match to TRBD1 covers 7 bases. From germline, CDR1 is SNHLY and CDR2 FYNNEI. With 3 bases clipped from V and 3 bases from J, the junction kept 7 bases outside the gene matches. The CDR3 is made up of 15 amino acids.

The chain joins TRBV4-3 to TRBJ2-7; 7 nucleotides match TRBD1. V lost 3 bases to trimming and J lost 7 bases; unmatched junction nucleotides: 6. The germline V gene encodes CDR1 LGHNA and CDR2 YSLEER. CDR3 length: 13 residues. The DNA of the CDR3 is TGCGCCAGCAGCCACACAGGGGATGGGGAGCAGTACTTC. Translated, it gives CASSHTGDGEQYF.

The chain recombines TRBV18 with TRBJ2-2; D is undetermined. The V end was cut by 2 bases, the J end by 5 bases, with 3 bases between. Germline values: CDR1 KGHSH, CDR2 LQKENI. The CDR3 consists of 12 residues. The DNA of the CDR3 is TGTGCCAGCTCACCAAAAACCGGGGAGCTGTTTTTT. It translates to CASSPKTGELFF.